The 30 T cell receptor beta chains given below trace back to one sample, sequenced in a study of beta chain features in type 1 diabetes. Expressed TCRB transcripts were sequenced because the isolated RNA had all been reverse transcribed beforehand. Clones were sequenced by immunoSEQ multiplex PCR, and TCRdb holds only the in-frame ones, with some missing. Of about 650,000 clones in the sample, under 15% are singletons; the top ten hold around 0.12%. The study, taken as a whole, reports: Shorter TCRB CDR3s, moderately but significantly so, were found in Type 1 diabetes patients in all four CD4+ subsets.

Antigens for these TCRs are unknown. Sequencing was performed on naive CD4+ T cells from blood. The receptors here all came from a young man with type 1 diabetes.

The V call is TRBV28, the J call TRBJ1-2; D may be TRBD1 (5 bases). Germline V gene sequence: CDR1 MDHEN, CDR2 SYDVKM. V lost 3 bases and J 4 bases, leaving 9 bases between the germline ends. The CDR3 spans 13 residues. The DNA of the CDR3 is TGTGCCAGCAGTTTGTCGGGGGGCTATGGCTACACCTTC. As protein: CASSLSGGYGYTF.

This chain connects TRBV5-1 to TRBJ2-7, with no clear D. The CDR3 has 13 residues. V lost 4 bases and J lost 5, with 13 bases in between. CDR1 SGHRS and CDR2 YFSETQ come from the germline V gene. The CDR3 spells CASSPDSRDEQYF. The CDR3 bases are TGCGCCAGCAGCCCGGATTCTCGGGACGAGCAGTACTTC.

In this sample, this clone turned up a few times. The chain employs TRBV19 and TRBJ2-5, with D perhaps TRBD1 (5 bases). The CDR3 covers 14 residues. CDR1 LNHDA and CDR2 SQIVND come from the germline V gene (reference sequence). Trimming cost V 5 bases and J 1 base, with 11 bases left between them. CDR3 DNA sequence: TGTGCCAGTAGTTGGGGCAGAGCCCAAGAGACCCAGTACTTC. Amino acids: CASSWGRAQETQYF.

The chain recombines TRBV28 with TRBJ1-2, with TRBD1 matching 7 bases. The CDR3 covers 13 residues. The junction had 9 bases not matched to a gene; V was cut back by 7 bases and J by 7 bases. Germline CDR1 is MDHEN and CDR2 is SYDVKM. This CDR3 is CASNLEGALGYTF. The CDR3 nucleotides are TGTGCCAGCAACCTTGAGGGGGCGCTTGGCTACACCTTC.

The sample holds a few counts of this clone. The J gene is TRBJ1-3, the V gene TRBV7-9; D remains ambiguous. V shed 2 bases and J shed 0 bases, with 20 bases lying between them. The CDR3 totals 19 residues. Germline CDR1 and CDR2: SEHNR and FQNEAQ (reference sequence). The CDR3 sequence is CASSLIGRISLTSGNTIYF. In DNA form, the CDR3 reads TGTGCCAGCAGCTTAATTGGCCGTATCTCTCTGACCTCTGGAAACACCATATATTTT.

The rearrangement links TRBV9 to TRBJ2-3; D is unresolved. CDR1 and CDR2 from the germline V gene are SGDLS and YYNGEE. V was shortened by 2 bases and J by 2 bases, with 6 bases between the two germline ends. The CDR3 totals 13 residues. CDR3 residues: CASSVDNTDTQYF. CDR3 nucleotide sequence: TGTGCCAGCAGCGTTGACAACACAGATACGCAGTATTTT.

This clone showed up many times. The V and J genes are TRBV13 and TRBJ1-4; the D is unclear. Germline CDR1 PRHDT, CDR2 FYEKMQ (reference sequence). The CDR3 covers 14 residues. Trimming stripped 4 bases from V and 4 bases from J, with 10 bases between. The CDR3 DNA sequence: TGTGCCAGCAGCTCGAGACGGAGTAATGAAAAACTGTTTTTT. Translation gives CASSSRRSNEKLFF.

The chain recombines TRBV6-1 with TRBJ2-5, with D possibly being TRBD2 (6 bases). Between the trimmed V and J ends, which lost 2 bases and 5 bases, there was a span of 12 bases. The CDR3 runs to 14 residues. CDR1 and CDR2 (germline): MNHNS, SASEGT. Here the CDR3 reads CASSESPGVETQYF. For the CDR3, the DNA is TGTGCCAGCAGTGAATCACCGGGGGTGGAGACCCAGTACTTC.

This clone showed up just a few times. The chain has TRBV28 and TRBJ1-5; unclear D gene. There are 14 residues in the CDR3. Deletions cut 3 bases from V and 4 bases from J, with 10 bases between. Germline CDR1 MDHEN, CDR2 SYDVKM. The CDR3 bases are TGTGCCAGCAGTTTCTTCGGAGGGAATCAGCCCCAGCATTTT. It encodes CASSFFGGNQPQHF.

The chain employs TRBV5-6 and TRBJ2-7; 12 nucleotides line up with TRBD1. V trimming: 4 bases; J trimming: 4 bases; junction bases outside the gene matches: 9. Germline CDR1 reads SGHDT; CDR2 reads YYEEEE. This CDR3 has 16 residues. CDR3 bases: TGTGCCAGCAGCCCCGATCCGGGACAGGGGGCTTACGAGCAGTACTTC. It yields the protein CASSPDPGQGAYEQYF.

The chain employs TRBV5-1 and TRBJ2-7; possibly TRBD1 or TRBD2 for D (5 bases each). This CDR3 spans 13 amino acids. V was trimmed by 0 bases and J by 3 bases, leaving 7 bases between them. Germline CDR1 and CDR2: SGHRS and YFSETQ. The CDR3, as DNA: TGCGCCAGCAGCTTGGGAGGGGACTACGAGCAGTACTTC. This gives the protein CASSLGGDYEQYF.

V usage is TRBV5-1 and J usage is TRBJ1-4; tentative D call: TRBD1 (5 bases). Trimming shortened V by 3 bases and J by 6 bases, and 12 bases separated the two germline ends. Germline assignment: CDR1 SGHRS and CDR2 YFSETQ. This CDR3 contains 14 residues. In nucleotides, the CDR3 is TGCGCCAGCAGCTCGGACGGAGGGGATGAAAAACTGTTTTTT. Its translation: CASSSDGGDEKLFF.

This chain links TRBV4-2 with TRBJ1-2, with a weak D call TRBD1 (6 bases). The germline V gene has CDR1 LGHNA and CDR2 YNFKEQ. V gave up 2 bases and J gave up 4 bases, with 17 bases separating them. This CDR3 region has 16 residues. The CDR3 nucleotides are TGTGCCAGCAGCCAAAACGCCGGAGGGGGATCCTATGGCTACACCTTC. It is translated as CASSQNAGGGSYGYTF.

The sample holds a few counts of this clone. The V call is TRBV18, the J call TRBJ1-6; D not resolved. Trimming took off 1 base at V and 10 bases at J, with 11 bases between the two ends. The CDR3 has 14 residues. In germline, CDR1 is KGHSH, CDR2 LQKENI. DNA for the CDR3: TGTGCCAGCTCACCACGGGGAAGGGAGTCACCCCTCCACTTT. Protein: CASSPRGRESPLHF. Complete variable domain (other parts from reference TRBV18 and TRBJ1-6): NAGVMQNPRHLVRRRGQEARLRCSPMKGHSHVYWYRQLPEEGLKFMVYLQKENIIDESGMPKERFSAEFPKEGPSILRIQQVVRGDSAAYFCASSPRGRESPLHFGNGTRLTVT.

Only a few counts were recorded for this clone. V is TRBV5-6 and J is TRBJ2-1; D gene unclear. Per the germline V gene, CDR1 is SGHDT and CDR2 is YYEEEE. V was trimmed by 0 bases and J by 3 bases, leaving 4 bases between them. The CDR3 has 13 amino acids. The CDR3 region has the DNA TGTGCCAGCAGCTTGGGCCACTACAATGAGCAGTTCTTC. Its translation is CASSLGHYNEQFF.

V is TRBV13 and J is TRBJ1-6, with 8 bases identical to TRBD1. CDR1 and CDR2 (germline): PRHDT, FYEKMQ (reference sequence). V lost 2 bases, J lost 9 bases, and 6 bases stayed unmatched. CDR3 length: 15 residues. CDR3 coding DNA: TGTGCCAGCAGCTTACAGGGGGCTATAGGTTCACCCCTCCACTTT. Protein product: CASSLQGAIGSPLHF.

Only a few counts were recorded for this clone. The chain is built from TRBV13 and TRBJ2-7; D is tentatively TRBD1 or TRBD2 (5 bases each). The germline gives CDR1 PRHDT, CDR2 FYEKMQ (reference sequence). The CDR3 length is 14 residues. V was trimmed by 5 bases and J by 2 bases, leaving 13 bases between them. CDR3 amino acids: CASSPRDLAYEQYF. The CDR3 nucleotides read TGTGCCAGCAGCCCAAGGGACCTAGCCTACGAGCAGTACTTC.

In this sample, this clone turned up a few times. The chain links TRBV7-9 to TRBJ1-2; TRBD1 is a possible D gene (6 bases). V was trimmed by 5 bases and J by 4 bases, leaving 11 bases between them. Germline V lookup: CDR1 SEHNR, CDR2 FQNEAQ (reference sequence). The CDR3 consists of 13 residues. The CDR3 is CASSPDRIYGYTF. CDR3 bases: TGTGCCAGCAGCCCAGACAGGATCTATGGCTACACCTTC.

V usage is TRBV4-3 and J usage is TRBJ2-1; perhaps D is TRBD1 or TRBD2 (5 bases each). Germline V lookup: CDR1 LGHNA, CDR2 YSLEER. Trimming removed 0 bases at V and 7 bases at J, with 16 bases between. The CDR3 is 16 amino acids. CDR3 nucleotide sequence: TGCGCCAGCAGCCAAGATACCCGCGGTTGGGGGAATGAGCAGTTCTTC. Amino acids: CASSQDTRGWGNEQFF.

There are many counts of this clone. The same CDR3 also results from other DNA sequences found in this sample. V usage is TRBV28 and J usage is TRBJ2-6, with D unresolved. Germline-derived CDR1 and CDR2 are MDHEN and SYDVKM. V gave up 3 bases and J gave up 0 bases, with 0 bases separating them. The CDR3 consists of 13 residues. The CDR3 DNA reads TGTGCCAGCAGTTTCTCTGGGGCCAACGTCCTGACTTTC. Translating gives CASSFSGANVLTF.

V usage is TRBV2 and J usage is TRBJ1-4, with 8 bases aligning to TRBD1. This CDR3 is 15 amino acids long. Germline V gene sequence: CDR1 SNHLY, CDR2 FYNNEI. Losses at the gene ends were 7 bases for V and 2 bases for J; bases not matched to a gene: 6. The chain's CDR3 is CASKKTGATNEKLFF. The CDR3 DNA is TGTGCCAGCAAAAAGACAGGGGCTACTAATGAAAAACTGTTTTTT. The full variable domain, rest sourced from reference TRBV2 and TRBJ1-4, is EPEVTQTPSHQVTQMGQEVILRCVPISNHLYFYWYRQILGQKVEFLVSFYNNEISEKSEIFDDQFSVERPDGSNFTLKIRSTKLEDSAMYFCASKKTGATNEKLFFGSGTQLSVL.

This clone was picked up a small number of times. The DNA of the CDR3 is TGCAGCGCCCGCCGCCTTGTGCGGGATGAGCAGTTCTTC. Translation: CSARRLVRDEQFF. The chain recombines TRBV29-1 with TRBJ2-1, with D possibly being TRBD2 (5 bases). CDR1 SQVTM and CDR2 ANQGSEA come from the germline V gene. CDR3 length equals 13 residues. V lost 7 bases to trimming and J lost 8 bases, with 18 bases between them.

The CDR3 DNA follows: TGTGCCAGCAGCTTCCTACCCGGCGAGGCCTATAATTCACCCCTCCACTTT. Translation gives CASSFLPGEAYNSPLHF. This chain joins TRBV7-2 and TRBJ1-6; no definite D call. Trimming removed 3 bases from V and 2 bases from J, with 14 bases in between. This CDR3 spans 17 amino acids. Germline values: CDR1 SGHTA, CDR2 FQGNSA.

This clone was observed a few times. Written as DNA, the CDR3 is TGTGCCAGCTCACCACCAGGAGAAGAGACCCAGTACTTC. Translation gives CASSPPGEETQYF. The genes are TRBV18 and TRBJ2-5; D not certain. Germline V gives CDR1 KGHSH, CDR2 LQKENI. V lost 0 bases to trimming and J lost 3 bases, with 5 bases between them. The CDR3 totals 13 residues.

The V gene is TRBV5-5, the J gene TRBJ1-6, with D unresolved. The CDR3 covers 13 residues. Germline CDR1 is SGHKS and CDR2 is YYEKEE (reference sequence). The germline V and J ends were trimmed by 5 bases and 9 bases, with 12 bases remaining between them. The CDR3 loop is CASSIRQSSPLHF. CDR3 in DNA: TGTGCCAGCAGTATAAGGCAGAGTTCACCCCTCCACTTT. Variable domain in full (rest from reference TRBV5-5 and TRBJ1-6): DAGVTQSPTHLIKTRGQQVTLRCSPISGHKSVSWYQQVLGQGPQFIFQYYEKEERGRGNFPDRFSARQFPNYSSELNVNALLLGDSALYLCASSIRQSSPLHFGNGTRLTVT.

The table lists this clone with a few counts. V and J are TRBV30 and TRBJ2-2, with 11 bases fitting TRBD2. V shed 3 bases, J shed 7 bases, and the junction held 4 bases outside the gene matches. This CDR3 comprises 14 residues. The germline V gene has CDR1 GTSNPN and CDR2 SVGIG (reference sequence). CDR3 residues: CAWRPGLADGELFF. The CDR3 region has the DNA TGTGCCTGGAGACCGGGACTAGCGGACGGGGAGCTGTTTTTT.

In this sample, this clone turned up a few times. The rearrangement uses TRBV20-1 and TRBJ1-1, with D tentatively TRBD1 (5 bases). The CDR3 sequence is 11 residues long. Looked up from germline, CDR1 is DFQATT and CDR2 is SNEGSKA (reference sequence). Trimming cost V 6 bases and J 7 bases, with 12 bases left between them. The CDR3 sequence: CSAGGGDEAFF. The DNA for the CDR3 is TGCAGTGCGGGCGGGGGTGATGAAGCTTTCTTT.

V and J are TRBV6-5 and TRBJ2-7; 8 bases are shared with TRBD1. CDR1 and CDR2 from the germline V gene are MNHEY and SVGAGI. With V trimmed by 10 bases and J by 0 bases, 5 bases remained unmatched. The CDR3 has 13 residues. The CDR3 region is CAIRQGFSYEQYF. The CDR3 DNA reads as TGTGCCATCCGACAGGGGTTCTCCTACGAGCAGTACTTC.

The rearrangement links TRBV9 to TRBJ1-3; no clear D. The CDR3 is 14 amino acids. From germline, CDR1 is SGDLS and CDR2 YYNGEE. Trimming removed 4 bases at V and 3 bases at J, with 11 bases between. The DNA of the CDR3 is TGTGCCAGCAGCCTCGGCACAGATGGAAACACCATATATTTT. Translated, it gives CASSLGTDGNTIYF.

The chain recombines TRBV11-2 with TRBJ2-3; perhaps TRBD2 as D (5 bases). The germline gives CDR1 SGHAT, CDR2 FQNNGV. Between the trimmed V and J ends, which lost 5 bases and 0 bases, there was a span of 18 bases. This CDR3 region has 17 residues. The CDR3 DNA reads as TGTGCCAGCAGCAAATACAATGGGAGAACTAGCACAGATACGCAGTATTTT. It codes for CASSKYNGRTSTDTQYF.